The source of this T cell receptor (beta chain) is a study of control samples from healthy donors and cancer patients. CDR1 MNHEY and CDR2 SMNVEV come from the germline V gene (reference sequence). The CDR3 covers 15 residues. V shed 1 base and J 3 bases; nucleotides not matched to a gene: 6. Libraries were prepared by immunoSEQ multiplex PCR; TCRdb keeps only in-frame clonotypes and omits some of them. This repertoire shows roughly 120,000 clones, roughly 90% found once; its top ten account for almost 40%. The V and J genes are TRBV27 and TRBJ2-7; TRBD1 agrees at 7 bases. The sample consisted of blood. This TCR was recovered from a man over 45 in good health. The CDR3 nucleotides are TGTGCCAGCAGTTTATTTACAGGGGACCTCTACGAGCAGTACTTC. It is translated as CASSLFTGDLYEQYF.